The 29 T cell receptor beta chains in this list originate from one sample, sequenced in a study of graft-versus-host responses after intestinal transplantation. Generated by immunoSEQ multiplex PCR, the TCRdb table keeps only in-frame clones and is missing some. The sample holds about 14,000 clones, around a third seen once. Plated together were 200,000 CFSE-labeled responder cells and 200,000 irradiated, violet-dye-labeled stimulator cells. The material was alloreactive CD8+ T cells from a mixed lymphocyte reaction culture, obtained before intestinal transplant. Subset specified: CFSE-low proliferating T cells sorted from approximately six-day pre-transplant mixed lymphocyte reaction (GvH or HvG direction). The receptor set was obtained from a human patient who received an intestinal transplant.

The rearrangement uses TRBV2 and TRBJ2-1; D call uncertain. The CDR3 has 13 amino acids. Germline loops: CDR1 SNHLY, CDR2 FYNNEI. V was shortened by 7 bases and J by 11 bases, with 18 bases between the two germline ends. CDR3 residues: CASTPPQTPKQFF. The CDR3 region has the DNA TGTGCCAGCACCCCGCCCCAGACCCCTAAGCAGTTCTTC.

The chain employs TRBV5-1 and TRBJ1-6; no definite D call. The CDR3 contains 16 residues. CDR1 SGHRS and CDR2 YFSETQ come from the germline V gene. With 5 bases removed from V and 0 bases from J, the gap between germline ends came to 12 bases. The CDR3 here is CASRDGLSSYNSPLHF. In DNA, the CDR3 is TGCGCCAGCAGGGACGGTCTGAGCTCCTATAATTCACCCCTCCACTTT.

This clone is medium-sized (0.01 to 0.1%) in the sample. The chain combines TRBV27 with TRBJ2-7, with D hard to call. The CDR3 is 13 residues long. The V end was cut by 5 bases, the J end by 5 bases, with 13 bases between. CDR1 MNHEY and CDR2 SMNVEV come from the germline V gene (reference sequence). DNA of the CDR3: TGTGCCAGCAGTCCCGGGTCCCCGGACGAGCAGTACTTC. Translated, it gives CASSPGSPDEQYF.

The rearrangement links TRBV2 to TRBJ2-7; tentatively, D is TRBD2 (6 bases). The CDR3 totals 12 residues. Germline CDR1 SNHLY, CDR2 FYNNEI. The V end lost 8 bases, the J end lost 10 bases, and 18 bases lay between the germline ends. CDR3 DNA: TGTGCCAGCGATGTAGGAGGGGACGGACAGTACTTC. Its protein product is CASDVGGDGQYF.

This clone occurred a few times. The chain employs TRBV2 and TRBJ1-1; D is unresolved. Germline V gives CDR1 SNHLY, CDR2 FYNNEI. V was shortened by 1 base and J by 5 bases, with 5 bases between the two germline ends. The CDR3 extends over 12 amino acids. The CDR3 spells CASSEVGTEAFF. Written as DNA, the CDR3 is TGTGCCAGCAGTGAAGTTGGGACTGAAGCTTTCTTT.

The chain couples TRBV27 to TRBJ2-1, with TRBD1 identical over 7 bases. J was trimmed by 14 bases and V by 6 bases; bases with no gene match: 7. The CDR3 is made up of 11 amino acids. Germline CDR1 and CDR2: MNHEY and SMNVEV (reference sequence). CDR3 DNA: TGTGCCAGCAGAATCAGGGGGTGGGAGTTCTTC. This gives the protein CASRIRGWEFF.

This clone appeared a few times. This chain connects TRBV18 to TRBJ2-3, with a tentative D call TRBD1 (6 bases). V was cut by 2 bases and J by 3 bases, with 18 bases left in between. The CDR3 sequence is 17 residues long. Germline CDR1 KGHSH, CDR2 LQKENI. The CDR3 bases are TGTGCCAGCTCACCAGAGTACCGGGACACCCTAACAGATACGCAGTATTTT. Translating it yields CASSPEYRDTLTDTQYF.

The rearrangement joins TRBV11-2 to TRBJ2-3; 16 nucleotides match TRBD2. Germline loops: CDR1 SGHAT, CDR2 FQNNGV. The V and J ends lost 6 bases and 0 bases, in that order; junction bases with no gene match: 9. The CDR3 sequence is 19 residues long. The CDR3 region has the DNA TGTGCCAGCAGGGCCGGGACTAGCGGGGGGGGGTCTAGCACAGATACGCAGTATTTT. Amino acid sequence: CASRAGTSGGGSSTDTQYF.

The chain joins TRBV9 to TRBJ2-5, with 10 bases lining up with TRBD2. The CDR3 consists of 16 residues. Germline V gene lookup returns CDR1 SGDLS and CDR2 YYNGEE. V lost 1 base to trimming and J lost 7 bases; unmatched junction nucleotides: 10. Here the CDR3 reads CASSVSSGGAPGTQYF. The CDR3 bases are TGTGCCAGCAGCGTATCGAGCGGGGGGGCGCCGGGGACCCAGTACTTC. Looking up the rest from reference TRBV9 and TRBJ2-5 gives the full variable domain: DSGVTQTPKHLITATGQRVTLRCSPRSGDLSVYWYQQSLDQGLQFLIQYYNGEERAKGNILERFSAQQFPDLHSELNLSSLELGDSALYFCASSVSSGGAPGTQYFGPGTRLLVL.

This chain's CDR3 is CASSFTAANTGELFF. CDR3 bases: TGTGCCAGCAGCTTCACAGCCGCGAACACCGGGGAGCTGTTTTTT. The chain recombines TRBV7-3 with TRBJ2-2; D gene ambiguous. Trimming took 3 bases from V and 0 from J, leaving 8 bases between them. CDR3 size: 15 residues. Germline loops: CDR1 SGHTA, CDR2 FQGTGA. Based on the CDR3 plus reference TRBV7-3 and TRBJ2-2, the full variable domain is GAGVSQTPSNKVTEKGKYVELRCDPISGHTALYWYRQSLGQGPEFLIYFQGTGAADDSGLPNDRFFAVRPEGSVSTLKIQRTERGDSAVYLCASSFTAANTGELFFGEGSRLTVL.

The V call is TRBV6-6, the J call TRBJ1-1; no firm D call. Germline V gives CDR1 MNHNY, CDR2 SVGAGI (reference sequence). Trimming left V 5 bases short and J 4 bases short, with 2 bases between. The CDR3 has 10 residues. CDR3 nucleotide sequence: TGTGCCAGCAGTGGCACTGAAGCTTTCTTT. Protein: CASSGTEAFF.

The CDR3 is CASSSITEASNYGYTF. The CDR3 bases are TGCGCCAGCAGCTCCATTACAGAAGCCTCTAACTATGGCTACACCTTC. The chain has TRBV5-1 and TRBJ1-2; D gene uncertain. This CDR3 spans 16 amino acids. CDR1 SGHRS and CDR2 YFSETQ come from the germline V gene. V was cut by 3 bases and J by 0 bases, with 15 bases left in between.

This clone has just a few counts. The J gene is TRBJ2-5, the V gene TRBV19; perhaps TRBD1 as D (5 bases). This CDR3 comprises 13 residues. The V gene's germline CDR1 is LNHDA and CDR2 SQIVND (reference sequence). V was clipped by 7 bases and J by 3 bases, with 12 bases between them. CDR3 protein: CASKKQDEETQYF. CDR3 coding DNA: TGTGCCAGTAAGAAACAGGACGAAGAGACCCAGTACTTC.

The chain carries TRBV4-1 and TRBJ2-1, with 10 bases lining up with TRBD2. The germline V gene has CDR1 MGHRA and CDR2 YSYEKL. CDR3 size: 14 residues. The J segment lost 10 bases and the V segment lost 6 bases, leaving 9 bases of the junction unmatched. The CDR3: CASSGLAGAPEQFF. The CDR3 DNA reads as TGCGCCAGCAGTGGCCTAGCGGGGGCCCCGGAGCAGTTCTTC.

This clone was found a few times. The V and J genes are TRBV7-6 and TRBJ2-5, with 10 bases aligning to TRBD2. Trimming cost V 3 bases and J 5 bases; bases outside gene matches: 6. The germline V gene has CDR1 SGHVS and CDR2 FNYEAQ. The CDR3 length is 15 residues. CDR3 nucleotide sequence: TGTGCCAGCAGCTTTACTAGCGGGGTCTGGGAGACCCAGTACTTC. It is translated as CASSFTSGVWETQYF. Full variable domain (outside the CDR3, taken from reference TRBV7-6 and TRBJ2-5): GAGVSQSPRYKVTKRGQDVALRCDPISGHVSLYWYRQALGQGPEFLTYFNYEAQQDKSGLPNDRFSAERPEGSISTLTIQRTEQRDSAMYRCASSFTSGVWETQYFGPGTRLLVL.

In its sample, this clone was seen a few times. The V call is TRBV12-5, the J call TRBJ1-2; 7 nucleotides agree with TRBD1. The J segment lost 5 bases and the V segment lost 5 bases, leaving 5 bases of the junction unmatched. This CDR3 comprises 13 residues. Germline CDR1 LGHNT, CDR2 FRNRAP. CDR3 in amino acids: CASGPGTDYGYTF. Written as DNA, the CDR3 is TGTGCTAGTGGTCCTGGGACAGATTATGGCTACACCTTC.

The V call is TRBV7-9, the J call TRBJ1-4; 7 nucleotides line up with TRBD1. Trimming cost V 5 bases and J 4 bases; bases outside gene matches: 10. Germline CDR1 and CDR2: SEHNR and FQNEAQ (reference sequence). The CDR3 has 16 residues. This chain's CDR3 is CASSPAGGQLNEKLFF. The CDR3 nucleotides read TGTGCCAGCAGCCCAGCGGGGGGACAGCTTAATGAAAAACTGTTTTTT.

Sample share makes this clone medium-sized (0.01 to 0.1%). V and J are TRBV5-1 and TRBJ2-7, with 11 bases that match TRBD1. From germline, CDR1 is SGHRS and CDR2 YFSETQ. The V gene end was trimmed by 4 bases and the J gene end by 4 bases; junction bases not matched to a gene: 10. CDR3 length: 16 amino acids. This CDR3 reads CASSQSRGTGGYEQYF. The CDR3 bases are TGCGCCAGCAGCCAATCCCGAGGGACAGGGGGTTACGAGCAGTACTTC.

This rearrangement joins TRBV27 to TRBJ1-2; D not certain. CDR3 length: 14 residues. Germline loops: CDR1 MNHEY, CDR2 SMNVEV (reference sequence). Trimming removed 3 bases from V and 7 bases from J, with 15 bases in between. CDR3 nucleotide sequence: TGTGCCAGCAGTTTCTTGTTCGGCTCTCGTGGCTACACCTTC. This sequence encodes CASSFLFGSRGYTF.

The V gene is TRBV18, the J gene TRBJ1-1, with D possibly matching TRBD1 (5 bases). The V end lost 3 bases, the J end lost 1 base, and 18 bases lay between the germline ends. The germline V gene encodes CDR1 KGHSH and CDR2 LQKENI. CDR3 length: 17 residues. Written as DNA, the CDR3 is TGTGCCAGCTCACCTTTCGCTCGTAGGGGTGGGAACACTGAAGCTTTCTTT. It codes for CASSPFARRGGNTEAFF.

The chain recombines TRBV29-1 with TRBJ1-1; D is undetermined. Germline CDR1 reads SQVTM; CDR2 reads ANQGSEA. The CDR3 has 15 amino acids. The V and J ends lost 2 bases and 1 base respectively, with 14 bases between them. CDR3 in amino acids: CSVELYSLSNTEAFF. The CDR3 nucleotides read TGCAGCGTTGAACTCTATAGTTTATCGAACACTGAAGCTTTCTTT.

This clone occurred a few times. CDR3 in amino acids: CASSLVGDDTQYF. The CDR3 DNA sequence: TGTGCCAGCAGTTTAGTTGGGGATGATACGCAGTATTTT. The chain links TRBV27 to TRBJ2-3; D ambiguous. This CDR3 comprises 13 residues. In germline, CDR1 is MNHEY, CDR2 SMNVEV (reference sequence). Trimming cost V 2 bases and J 6 bases, with 9 bases left between them.

This chain links TRBV5-1 with TRBJ1-3; no reliable D call. The CDR3 covers 12 residues. V was trimmed by 5 bases and J by 4 bases, leaving 7 bases between them. The germline V gene encodes CDR1 SGHRS and CDR2 YFSETQ. CDR3 DNA sequence: TGCGCCAGCAGAGGCGGAGGAAACACCATATATTTT. Its protein product is CASRGGGNTIYF.

The chain links TRBV7-3 to TRBJ2-2, with D possibly matching TRBD1 (6 bases). CDR1 is SGHTA, CDR2 FQGTGA, per germline. The V and J ends lost 3 bases and 5 bases respectively, with 7 bases between them. The CDR3 loop spans 13 amino acids. CDR3 sequence reads: CASSFTGTGELFF. CDR3 nucleotides: TGTGCCAGCAGCTTCACAGGGACCGGGGAGCTGTTTTTT.

The chain links TRBV27 to TRBJ2-7; D gene unclear. CDR1 is MNHEY and CDR2 is SMNVEV in the germline V gene (reference sequence). The CDR3 length is 12 residues. Trimming took off 5 bases at V and 0 bases at J, with 5 bases between the two ends. CDR3: CASSPSSYEQYF. CDR3 nucleotides: TGTGCCAGCAGTCCTAGCTCCTACGAGCAGTACTTC.

This clone was seen once. A much larger clone lies a single base off, so this may be a read error. V is TRBV4-1 and J is TRBJ2-7; 9 positions match TRBD1. The trim removed 1 base at V and 7 bases at J, leaving 5 bases unmatched. CDR3 size: 14 residues. Germline assignment: CDR1 MGHRA and CDR2 YSYEKL. The CDR3, as DNA: TGCGCCAGCAGCCAAGGACAGGGGGTGGATGAGCAGTACTTC. It encodes CASSQGQGVDEQYF.

V and J are TRBV14 and TRBJ1-1; D ambiguous. Germline V lookup: CDR1 SGHDN, CDR2 FVKESK. With 1 base removed from V and 7 bases from J, the gap between germline ends came to 7 bases. The CDR3 spans 12 residues. CDR3 coding DNA: TGTGCCAGCAGCCAAGTTTCGGGTGAAGCTTTCTTT. Translating it yields CASSQVSGEAFF.

This rearrangement joins TRBV29-1 to TRBJ1-2; the D is unclear. The CDR3 extends over 14 amino acids. V dropped 2 bases and J dropped 6 bases, with 16 bases sitting between them. Germline V gene sequence: CDR1 SQVTM, CDR2 ANQGSEA. CDR3: CSVEKGYSADGYTF. The DNA for the CDR3 is TGCAGCGTTGAAAAGGGCTACAGTGCGGATGGCTACACCTTC.

The chain is built from TRBV6-5 and TRBJ1-1; possible D gene TRBD1, 6 bases. Germline assignment: CDR1 MNHEY and CDR2 SVGAGI. CDR3 length: 13 amino acids. Trimming left V 2 bases short and J 7 bases short, with 11 bases between. CDR3 DNA sequence: TGTGCCAGCAGTTACCGGGGGGCGGTTGAAGCTTTCTTT. This translates into CASSYRGAVEAFF.